This T cell receptor (beta chain) came from a study of preoperative IRX-2 immunotherapy in early breast cancer. The CDR3 covers 13 residues. Germline V gives CDR1 MNHGY, CDR2 SAAAGT. Losses at the gene ends were 7 bases for V and 4 bases for J; bases not matched to a gene: 6. Using immunoSEQ multiplex PCR, the repertoire was profiled, and TCRdb retains in-frame clones only, with some absent. The top ten clones hold about 2.1% of a sample with about 98,000 clones, 75% to 90% of them seen once. Sample treatment: preoperative locoregional IRX-2 cytokine immunotherapy. This phase Ib study tested locoregional IRX-2 cytokine immunotherapy given before surgery.

Sequenced material: tumor tissue, taken after IRX-2 immunotherapy. The J gene is TRBJ1-2, the V gene TRBV6-8, with 7 bases that match TRBD1. The clonotype originates from a human donor with breast cancer. CDR3 nucleotides: TGTGCCAGCACTACAGGGGTCGGCTATGGCTACACCTTC. It encodes CASTTGVGYGYTF.